These 2 T cell receptor beta chains originate from one sample sequenced in a study of cytomegalovirus exposure and HLA in healthy donors. Here immunoSEQ multiplex PCR was the method, and the copy in TCRdb shows in-frame clones only, minus some. The data show roughly 80,000 clones, 85% to 95% seen once. Sequenced material: PBMCs. These receptors came from a woman in her late teens or twenties in good health and CMV-seronegative.

The rearrangement uses TRBV5-1 and TRBJ1-4; D is unresolved. The CDR3 is 13 amino acids. Trimming shortened V by 2 bases and J by 5 bases, and 7 bases separated the two germline ends. Germline V gene data show CDR1 as SGHRS and CDR2 as YFSETQ. The CDR3 spells CASSFPGNEKLFF. As DNA, the CDR3 is TGCGCCAGCAGCTTCCCGGGAAATGAAAAACTGTTTTTT.

The DNA for the CDR3 is TGCGCCAGCAGCTTGGAAGGGGGGAACACTGAAGCTTTCTTT. Translation: CASSLEGGNTEAFF. The chain uses TRBV5-1 and TRBJ1-1; D possibly corresponds to TRBD1 (6 bases). CDR3 length: 14 amino acids. Germline CDR1 SGHRS, CDR2 YFSETQ. V lost 0 bases, J lost 1 base, and 7 bases lay in between.